These T cell receptor beta chains were read from a single sample in a study of brain T cells in children with intractable seizures. Clones were read by immunoSEQ multiplex PCR, and TCRdb kept only the in-frame ones, dropping some. The repertoire consists of under 45,000 clones, with 80% to 95% occurring once and the leading ten covering approximately 6.8%. The sample consisted of peripheral blood, taken at surgery. These receptors all come from a girl under 10 years old with tuberous sclerosis and intractable seizures. Both conserved end residues are part of each CDR3. Fields, in order: D gene, clone size, V gene, J gene, CDR3 DNA, CDR3 protein. D genes are given only for firm matches. Clone size appears in some rows only: once, few, many, or a class for an expanded clone.

>.|.|TRBV19|TRBJ2-3
TGTGCCAGTAGTCTCTTTTGGGGGGATACGCAGTATTTT
CASSLFWGDTQYF
>.|.|TRBV30|TRBJ2-7
TGTGCCTGGAGTCGCAAAAGTGGACAGAAAAAAACCTACGAGCAGTACTTC
CAWSRKSGQKKTYEQYF
>TRBD1|.|TRBV6-5|TRBJ1-6
TGTGCCACCACAGGGGGCTCAACCTTTAATTCACCCCTCCACTTT
CATTGGSTFNSPLHF
>.|.|TRBV24-1|TRBJ2-3
TGTGCCACCAGCCTTAGGGACACAAACACAGATACGCAGTATTTT
CATSLRDTNTDTQYF
>.|.|TRBV10-3|TRBJ2-2
TGTGCCATCGCCCAGGGGAACACCGGGGAGCTGTTTTTT
CAIAQGNTGELFF
>TRBD2|once|TRBV18|TRBJ2-5
TGTGCCAGCTCACCTCGGACTAGCGGGGACGGAGAGACCCAGTACTTC
CASSPRTSGDGETQYF
>.|.|TRBV19|TRBJ1-3
TGTGCCAGTAGCACTTGGGGGTTATCGGGAAACACCATATATTTT
CASSTWGLSGNTIYF
>.|.|TRBV5-1|TRBJ2-3
TGCGCCAGCAGCTTGGTCGAGGGAAGTCCGGATACGCAGTATTTT
CASSLVEGSPDTQYF
>TRBD1|.|TRBV7-3|TRBJ2-2
TGTGCCAGCAGTCAGAGGGGGCACAACACCGGGGAGCTGTTTTTT
CASSQRGHNTGELFF
>.|few|TRBV6-5|TRBJ1-5
TGTGCCAGCAGCCTCAGGCGGGACAATCAGCCCCAGCATTTT
CASSLRRDNQPQHF
>TRBD1|.|TRBV6-5|TRBJ1-6
TGTGCCAGCACCACAGGGGCATGGGATTCACCCCTCCACTTT
CASTTGAWDSPLHF
>TRBD1|.|TRBV10-3|TRBJ1-6
TGTGCCATCAGCAAGGGGGCAGAATCACCCCTCCACTTT
CAISKGAESPLHF
>TRBD1|.|TRBV10-3|TRBJ2-3
TGTGCCATCAGTACTGACAGGGGGCGGACAGATACGCAGTATTTT
CAISTDRGRTDTQYF
>.|.|TRBV7-8|TRBJ1-2
TGTGCCAGCAGCTTAGCGAGGGAGTACTATGGCTACACCTTC
CASSLAREYYGYTF
>TRBD2|.|TRBV7-2|TRBJ2-2
TGTGCCAGCAGCTCTTATGGACTAGCGGGTCTAACCGGGGAGCTGTTTTTT
CASSSYGLAGLTGELFF
>TRBD2|once|TRBV6-1|TRBJ2-1
TGTGCCAGCAGTGAGGAGGGAGGGACCTACAATGAGCAGTTCTTC
CASSEEGGTYNEQFF
>.|.|TRBV5-8|TRBJ2-7
TGTGCCAGCAGCTTAGGGGGACTACCCTCCTACGAGCAGTACTTC
CASSLGGLPSYEQYF
>.|.|TRBV19|TRBJ2-3
TGTGCCAGTAGCCAACAGGGAGATACGCAGTATTTT
CASSQQGDTQYF
>.|.|TRBV2|TRBJ1-2
TGTGCCAGCAGTATAAAACAGAACTATGGCTACACCTTC
CASSIKQNYGYTF
>.|.|TRBV6-4|TRBJ1-1
TGTGCCAGCAGTGACTGGGCTTTCTTT
CASSDWAFF
>.|.|TRBV11-2|TRBJ1-2
TGTGCCAGCAGCTTAGGTCAGGGGTACTACTATGGCTACACCTTC
CASSLGQGYYYGYTF
>.|.|TRBV12-3/TRBV12-4|TRBJ2-2
TGTGCCAGCAGTTTTTTCGGAGGGGAGCTGTTTTTT
CASSFFGGELFF
>.|.|TRBV13|TRBJ2-2
TGTGCCAGCAGCCGAACACTGGGCGGGGAGCTGTTTTTT
CASSRTLGGELFF
>.|.|TRBV6-6|TRBJ1-5
TGTGCCAGCAGTTCCGGCTATAGCAATCAGCCCCAGCATTTT
CASSSGYSNQPQHF
>.|.|TRBV29-1|TRBJ2-5
TGCAGCGTTGAAGAAGGTCTAGAAGAGACCCAGTACTTC
CSVEEGLEETQYF
>.|.|TRBV5-1|TRBJ2-5
TGCGCCAGCAGTTTTGCTTTGGGGAAAGAGACCCAGTACTTC
CASSFALGKETQYF
>.|.|TRBV7-2|TRBJ2-6
TGTGCCAGCAGCTTAGTTTCAAGCTCCTTCTCTGGGGCCAACGTCCTGACTTTC
CASSLVSSSFSGANVLTF
>TRBD1|once|TRBV19|TRBJ1-5
TGTGCCAGTAGTACACGGACCGGGACAGACAAATATAGCAATCAGCCCCAGCATTTT
CASSTRTGTDKYSNQPQHF